This T cell receptor (beta chain) was sequenced in a study of breast tumors, draining lymph nodes, adjacent tissues. In TCRdb, the multiplex PCR reads were re-called with MiXCR into one record per CDR3 protein. The table shows roughly 16,000 distinct CDR3 sequences, with around 58% occurring only once. Study observations and caveats: Tumors had less TCR diversity than lymph nodes, more than nontumor tissue. The lymph node origin of tumor T cells was framed as consistent with a hypothesis, not demonstrated. Findings are consistent with lymph node origin and intratumoral expansion of most tumor T cells.

This CDR3 comprises 11 residues. Germline CDR1 MNHNY, CDR2 SVGAGI (reference sequence). Trimming stripped 5 bases from V and 5 bases from J, with 5 bases between. About this clonotype: Its antigen is not identified.

This TCR was sampled from a female donor with breast cancer. Some clones in this sample may be carry-over from other donors' samples. The genes are TRBV6-6 and TRBJ2-3; D is unresolved. Sequencing input: tumor-adjacent breast tissue. CDR3 nucleotides: TGTGCCAGCAGTATGGGAGATACGCAGTATTTT. Translated: CASSMGDTQYF.